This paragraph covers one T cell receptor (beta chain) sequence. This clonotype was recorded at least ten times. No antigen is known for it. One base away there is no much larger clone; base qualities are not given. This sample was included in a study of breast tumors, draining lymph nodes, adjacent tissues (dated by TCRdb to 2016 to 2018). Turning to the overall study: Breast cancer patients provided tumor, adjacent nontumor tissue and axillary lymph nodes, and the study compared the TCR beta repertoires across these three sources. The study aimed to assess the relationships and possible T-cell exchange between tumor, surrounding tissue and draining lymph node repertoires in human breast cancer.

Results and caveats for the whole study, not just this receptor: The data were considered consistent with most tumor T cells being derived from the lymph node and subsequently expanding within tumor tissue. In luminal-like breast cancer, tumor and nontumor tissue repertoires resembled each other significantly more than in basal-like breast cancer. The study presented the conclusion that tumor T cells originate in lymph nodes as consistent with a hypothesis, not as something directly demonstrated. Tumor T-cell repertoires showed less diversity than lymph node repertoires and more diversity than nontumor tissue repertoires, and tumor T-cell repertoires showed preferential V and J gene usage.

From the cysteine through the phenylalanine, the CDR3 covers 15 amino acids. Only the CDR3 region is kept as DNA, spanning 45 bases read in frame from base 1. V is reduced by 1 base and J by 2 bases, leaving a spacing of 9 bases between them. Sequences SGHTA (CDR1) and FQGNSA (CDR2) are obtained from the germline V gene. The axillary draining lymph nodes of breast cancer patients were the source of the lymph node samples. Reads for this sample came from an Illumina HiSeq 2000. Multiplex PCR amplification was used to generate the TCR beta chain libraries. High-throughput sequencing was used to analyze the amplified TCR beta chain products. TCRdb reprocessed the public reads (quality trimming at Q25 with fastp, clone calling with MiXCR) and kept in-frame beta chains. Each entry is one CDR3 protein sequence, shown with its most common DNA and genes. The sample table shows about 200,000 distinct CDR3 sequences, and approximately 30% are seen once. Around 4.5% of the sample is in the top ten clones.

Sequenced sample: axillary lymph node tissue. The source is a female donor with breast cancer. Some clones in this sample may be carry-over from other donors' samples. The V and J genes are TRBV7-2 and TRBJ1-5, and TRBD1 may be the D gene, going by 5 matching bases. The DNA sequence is TGTGCCAGCAGCTTAGACAGGACTGGCAATCAGCCCCAGCATTTT. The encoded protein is CASSLDRTGNQPQHF.